One and the same sample provided the 12 T cell receptor beta chains below, sequenced in a study of shared clonotypes between healthy human individuals. Here immunoSEQ multiplex PCR was the method, and the copy in TCRdb shows in-frame clones only, minus some. The repertoire holds more than 2 million clones, with almost 96% as singletons. Sequenced material: naive CD4+ T cells sorted from blood. The subset is: CD45RA+ positively selected. The origin of the receptors is a man younger than 35 in good health.

The chain recombines TRBV5-1 with TRBJ2-1; D might be TRBD2 (5 bases). The CDR3 covers 15 residues. Looked up from germline, CDR1 is SGHRS and CDR2 is YFSETQ. Trimming shortened V by 4 bases and J by 4 bases, and 15 bases separated the two germline ends. The chain's CDR3 is CASSPLSGRYNEQFF. CDR3 nucleotides: TGCGCCAGCAGCCCCTTAAGCGGCCGATACAATGAGCAGTTCTTC.

The chain uses TRBV6-5 and TRBJ1-2; a possible D gene is TRBD1 (6 bases). Germline assignment: CDR1 MNHEY and CDR2 SVGAGI. This CDR3 comprises 15 residues. V was clipped by 6 bases and J by 4 bases, with 18 bases between them. For the CDR3, the DNA is TGTGCCAGCAGCCGGGGACACAAACTATCCTATGGCTACACCTTC. Translation: CASSRGHKLSYGYTF.

The chain employs TRBV4-3 and TRBJ2-3; D not resolved. V gave up 0 bases and J gave up 10 bases, with 14 bases separating them. The CDR3 length is 14 residues. In germline, CDR1 is LGHNA, CDR2 YSLEER. The CDR3: CASSQDPSSTPQYF. CDR3 sequence (DNA): TGCGCCAGCAGCCAAGATCCGTCTAGTACGCCGCAGTATTTT.

Turning to this clone: Other DNA sequences from this sample encode an identical CDR3 as well. V is TRBV28 and J is TRBJ1-1; no clear D gene. The CDR3 covers 12 residues. Germline-derived CDR1 and CDR2 are MDHEN and SYDVKM. V shed 1 base and J shed 7 bases, with 7 bases lying between them. The CDR3 protein is CASSLLVGEAFF. The DNA for the CDR3 is TGTGCCAGCAGTTTATTGGTAGGTGAAGCTTTCTTT.

This chain uses TRBV19 with TRBJ1-2, with TRBD1 matching 8 bases. Germline V gives CDR1 LNHDA, CDR2 SQIVND (reference sequence). The CDR3 covers 15 residues. Trimming at V came to 5 bases and at J to 5 bases, leaving 10 bases not matched to a gene. In DNA form, the CDR3 reads TGTGCCAGTAGTGTACCGGGACAGGAGGCATATGGCTACACCTTC. This gives the protein CASSVPGQEAYGYTF.

The chain employs TRBV6-5 and TRBJ2-3, with D possibly being TRBD1 (5 bases). Trimming took off 5 bases at V and 2 bases at J, with 8 bases between the two ends. The length of the CDR3 is 13 residues. The V gene's germline CDR1 is MNHEY and CDR2 SVGAGI. The CDR3 nucleotides read TGTGCCAGCAGTAAACAGGCCACAGATACGCAGTATTTT. Encoded protein: CASSKQATDTQYF.

The chain is built from TRBV28 and TRBJ1-5; D not resolved. CDR1 and CDR2 from the germline V gene are MDHEN and SYDVKM. The CDR3 is 16 amino acids. The V end was cut by 3 bases, the J end by 3 bases, with 15 bases between. CDR3 sequence reads: CASSLRFLGINQPQHF. The CDR3, as DNA: TGTGCCAGCAGTTTGAGGTTTCTCGGAATCAATCAGCCCCAGCATTTT.

This clone appeared a single time. CDR3 bases: TGTGCCAGCAAAAACTCCAGGGACACTGAAGCTTTCTTT. Protein sequence: CASKNSRDTEAFF. The chain couples TRBV6-5 to TRBJ1-1; a weak D match, TRBD1 (5 bases). This CDR3 region has 13 residues. Trimming left V 7 bases short and J 3 bases short, with 12 bases between. Germline CDR1 and CDR2: MNHEY and SVGAGI.

V and J are TRBV11-2 and TRBJ1-3; D is uncertain. CDR1 SGHAT and CDR2 FQNNGV come from the germline V gene. Trimming pared 2 bases from V and 2 bases from J, leaving 7 bases between. The CDR3 runs 14 residues. DNA of the CDR3: TGTGCCAGCAGCTTATCAGAGCCTGGAAACACCATATATTTT. Protein product: CASSLSEPGNTIYF.

This clone was counted between two and nine times. V and J are TRBV6-1 and TRBJ1-2; the D gene is possibly TRBD1 (5 bases). CDR1 and CDR2 from the germline V gene are MNHNS and SASEGT. The CDR3 is made up of 13 amino acids. V was clipped by 5 bases and J by 7 bases, with 14 bases between them. The DNA of the CDR3 is TGTGCCAGCAGTTCTCAGGGAAAGGGTGGCTACACCTTC. Amino acids: CASSSQGKGGYTF.

The rearrangement links TRBV11-2 to TRBJ2-1; 7 bases agree with TRBD2. V dropped 1 base and J dropped 3; count of bases not matched to a gene: 9. Germline V CDR1 and CDR2: SGHAT, FQNNGV. The CDR3 runs 17 residues. In DNA, the CDR3 is TGTGCCAGCAGCTTAGGTAGGGCGGGGGACCTCTACAATGAGCAGTTCTTC. Translated, it gives CASSLGRAGDLYNEQFF.

Remarks on this clone: A much larger clone differs from this one at a single base, so this may be a read error. J is TRBJ2-7 and V is TRBV5-6; D is unclear. The CDR3 extends over 11 amino acids. Germline loops: CDR1 SGHDT, CDR2 YYEEEE. V was cut by 3 bases and J by 2 bases, with 3 bases left in between. CDR3 DNA: TGTGCCAGCAGCTCTGCCTACGAGCAGTACTTC. Amino acid sequence: CASSSAYEQYF. Full variable domain (rest looked up from reference TRBV5-6 and TRBJ2-7): DAGVTQSPTHLIKTRGQQVTLRCSPKSGHDTVSWYQQALGQGPQFIFQYYEEEERQRGNFPDRFSGHQFPNYSSELNVNALLLGDSALYLCASSSAYEQYFGPGTRLTVT.